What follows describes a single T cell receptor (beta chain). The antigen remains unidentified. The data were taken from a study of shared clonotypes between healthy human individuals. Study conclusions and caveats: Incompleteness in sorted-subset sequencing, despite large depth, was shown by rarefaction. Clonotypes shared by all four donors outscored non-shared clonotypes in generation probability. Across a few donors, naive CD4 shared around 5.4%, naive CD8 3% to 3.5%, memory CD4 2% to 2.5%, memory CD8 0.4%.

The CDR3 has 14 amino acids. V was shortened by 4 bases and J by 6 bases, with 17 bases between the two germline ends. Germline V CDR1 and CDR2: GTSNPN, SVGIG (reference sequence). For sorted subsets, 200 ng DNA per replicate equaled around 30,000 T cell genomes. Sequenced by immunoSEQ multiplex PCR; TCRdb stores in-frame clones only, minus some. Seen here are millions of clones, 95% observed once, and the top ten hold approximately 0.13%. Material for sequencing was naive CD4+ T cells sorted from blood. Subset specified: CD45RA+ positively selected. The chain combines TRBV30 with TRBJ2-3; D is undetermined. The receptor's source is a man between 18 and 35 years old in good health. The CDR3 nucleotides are TGTGCCTGGACGAAAATAGTGAAGGGTGATACGCAGTATTTT. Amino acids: CAWTKIVKGDTQYF.